The 9 T cell receptor beta chains listed next were all sequenced from one sample in a study of OX40 agonist ivuxolimab in advanced cancers. Libraries were prepared by immunoSEQ multiplex PCR; TCRdb keeps only in-frame clonotypes and omits some of them. The sample carries tens of thousands of clones, 70% to 90% recorded once. The sequencing used CD4+ or CD8+ T cells sorted from blood, collected in a trial of the OX40 agonist ivuxolimab. The receptors come from an adult with an advanced solid tumor such as melanoma, head and neck, liver or kidney cancer.

This rearrangement joins TRBV5-1 to TRBJ2-7; weak D call: TRBD1 (6 bases). The CDR3 has 13 residues. The V and J ends lost 1 base and 3 bases respectively, with 8 bases between them. Per germline, CDR1 SGHRS and CDR2 YFSETQ. This CDR3 reads CASSLLQGYEQYF. CDR3 in DNA: TGCGCCAGCAGCTTGCTACAGGGCTACGAGCAGTACTTC.

This clone has only one observation. Here the CDR3 DNA reads TGTGCCAGCAGCCAACAGGGTAATAATTCACCCCTCCACTTT. Translating gives CASSQQGNNSPLHF. V usage is TRBV4-2 and J usage is TRBJ1-6; maybe TRBD1 (5 bases). CDR1 is LGHNA, CDR2 YNFKEQ, per germline. The ends were cut back, 2 bases at V and 5 bases at J, with 7 bases in the middle. This CDR3 region has 14 residues.

The V and J genes are TRBV2 and TRBJ1-2; D is unclear. V dropped 6 bases and J dropped 4 bases, with 15 bases sitting between them. The CDR3 is 14 amino acids. Germline V CDR1 and CDR2: SNHLY, FYNNEI. CDR3 amino acids: CASSPTEQPYGYTF. The DNA for the CDR3 is TGTGCCAGCAGCCCCACGGAACAGCCCTATGGCTACACCTTC.

The J gene is TRBJ2-3, the V gene TRBV10-3; the match to TRBD1 covers 8 bases. Trimming removed 6 bases from V and 5 bases from J; junction bases left unmatched: 10. CDR3 length equals 15 residues. CDR1 and CDR2 from the germline V gene are ENHRY and SYGVKD. CDR3 amino acids: CAIRGQDAARDTQYF. The CDR3 DNA follows: TGTGCCATCAGGGGACAGGACGCAGCGAGAGATACGCAGTATTTT.

In nucleotides, the CDR3 is TGTGCCAGCAGCGACGGGTGGGGGGACGGTGAAAAACTGTTTTTT. Translated: CASSDGWGDGEKLFF. This chain joins TRBV6-5 and TRBJ1-4; TRBD1 might be the D (5 bases). This CDR3 is built from 15 residues. V shed 6 bases and J shed 7 bases, with 18 bases lying between them. CDR1 and CDR2 (germline): MNHEY, SVGAGI.

The chain employs TRBV10-3 and TRBJ2-3, with D tentatively TRBD1 or TRBD2 (6 bases each). The CDR3 has 16 residues. Deletions cut 2 bases from V and 5 bases from J, with 17 bases between. Per the germline V gene, CDR1 is ENHRY and CDR2 is SYGVKD. The CDR3, as DNA: TGTGCCATCAGTGAGGGAGGGGGGACCCTCGGAGATACGCAGTATTTT. Translated, it gives CAISEGGGTLGDTQYF.

This clone was recorded only once. The CDR3 bases are TGTGCCAGCTCACCACGCGGGACCACAGATACGCAGTATTTT. The encoded protein is CASSPRGTTDTQYF. V and J are TRBV18 and TRBJ2-3; D is possibly TRBD2 (6 bases). The CDR3 runs 14 residues. Per the germline V gene, CDR1 is KGHSH and CDR2 is LQKENI. V was shortened by 1 base and J by 2 bases, with 7 bases between the two germline ends.

The V call is TRBV28, the J call TRBJ2-2; 11 positions agree with TRBD1. With 6 bases clipped from V and 4 bases from J, the junction kept 10 bases outside the gene matches. The CDR3 loop spans 17 amino acids. In germline, CDR1 is MDHEN, CDR2 SYDVKM. The CDR3 loop is CASREAGTGGITGELFF. The CDR3 DNA is TGTGCCAGCAGGGAAGCCGGGACAGGGGGGATCACCGGGGAGCTGTTTTTT.

The rearrangement joins TRBV28 to TRBJ1-6, with D possibly being TRBD1 (5 bases). V was shortened by 7 bases and J by 0 bases, with 10 bases between the two germline ends. This CDR3 has 15 amino acids. Per the germline V gene, CDR1 is MDHEN and CDR2 is SYDVKM. CDR3 DNA: TGTGCCAGCACCCCGGACATCTCCTATAATTCACCCCTCCACTTT. Its protein product is CASTPDISYNSPLHF.